The following is a TCR beta chain sequence with its context. cDNA came from about 0.5 to 1 ug RNA primed by random hexamers. Coverage of TCR beta CDR3 amplification by immunoSEQ multiplex PCR extended to 54 Vbeta and 13 Jbeta. Via MiXCR, TCRdb re-called the immunoSEQ multiplex PCR reads, giving one row per CDR3 protein. The table has 150,000 to 200,000 distinct CDR3 sequences, approximately 93% seen once. The data were taken from a study of CD8 T cells in Susac syndrome. Germline V CDR1 and CDR2: SGHRS, YFSETQ. V shed 7 bases and J shed 5 bases, with 18 bases lying between them. The CDR3 extends over 14 amino acids. Negative isolation yielded CD8+ and CD4+ T cells; FACS enriched TEMRA cells.

The chain couples TRBV5-1 to TRBJ2-5; possibly TRBD1 for D (5 bases). The source is a human donor with multiple sclerosis. The sequencing input was CD4+ T cells from PBMCs. The CDR3 coding sequence is TGCGCCAGCCAAGGGGTTCGTATGGGGGAGACCCAGTACTTC. It codes for CASQGVRMGETQYF.